Listed below are T cell receptor beta chains from one sample, sequenced in a study of CD8+CD57+ T cells in acquired aplastic anemia. TCRdb re-derived calls from the reads in MiXCR, one entry per CDR3 protein. The data contain about 240,000 distinct CDR3 sequences, around 46% of them singletons. Sequences were obtained from sorted CD4+, CD8+, or CD8+CD57+ T cells (not recorded which) from PBMCs. Every receptor here comes from a human donor with aplastic anemia. Each CDR3 is given with its conserved first and last residue. A D gene is named only where the DNA matches it firmly. Where a row states a size, it is once, few, many or the class of an expanded clone; other rows omit it.

TRBV29-1,TRBJ1-2,-,-,TGCAGCGTTGTCGGGGTGGATGGCTACACCTTC,CSVVGVDGYTF
TRBV19,TRBJ1-1,many,-,TGTGCCAGTAGTATGGGCAGGGCCACTGAAGCTTTCTTT,CASSMGRATEAFF
TRBV12-3/TRBV12-4,TRBJ2-7,many,-,TGTGCCAGCCGACCAGATTTCTCCTACGAGCAGTACTTC,CASRPDFSYEQYF
TRBV5-1,TRBJ2-7,-,-,TGTGCCAGCAGCTTGGGGTGGTTCGGGGACGAGCAGTACTTC,CASSLGWFGDEQYF
TRBV9,TRBJ1-3,-,TRBD1,TGTGCCAGCAGCGTGGGACAGGCCTCTGGAAACACCATATATTTT,CASSVGQASGNTIYF
TRBV5-5,TRBJ1-1,-,-,TGTGCCAGCAGCTTGGGCGGGGAAGGTGCCACTGAAGCTTTCTTT,CASSLGGEGATEAFF
TRBV30,TRBJ1-1,-,-,TGTGCCTGGAGTGCCGCCGACAGTTTGAACACTGAAGCTTTCTTT,CAWSAADSLNTEAFF
TRBV7-6,TRBJ1-4,-,TRBD1,TGCGCCAGCAGCCAAATCAGCGGACAGGGTGGGGAAAAACTGTTTTTT,CASSQISGQGGEKLFF
TRBV7-8,TRBJ2-7,many,-,TGTGCCAGCAGGGCGGGACAGAACTACGAGCAGTACTTC,CASRAGQNYEQYF
TRBV2,TRBJ2-7,-,-,TGTGCCAGCAGTGTTTCCTGGGACGAGCAGTACTTC,CASSVSWDEQYF
TRBV4-3,TRBJ2-5,-,-,TGCGCCAGCAGCCAGACGGACAGAAAAGAGACCCAGTACTTC,CASSQTDRKETQYF
TRBV7-3,TRBJ2-2,-,-,TGTGCCAGCAGCAGACAGTTGAACACCGGGGAGCTGTTTTTT,CASSRQLNTGELFF
TRBV6-5,TRBJ1-1,many,-,TGTGCCAGCAAGATCACGGACAGCCAGAACACTGAAGCTTTCTTT,CASKITDSQNTEAFF
TRBV9,TRBJ2-3,many,TRBD2,TGTGCCAGCAGCACAGGACTAGCGCGAGATACGCAGTATTTT,CASSTGLARDTQYF
TRBV2,TRBJ1-2,many,TRBD1,TGTGCCAGCCTGACAGGGGTCGTCTATGGCTACACCTTC,CASLTGVVYGYTF
TRBV20-1,TRBJ2-7,many,-,TGCAGTGCTAGATCTGGAAGCGGAGGGACCTACGAGCAGTACTTC,CSARSGSGGTYEQYF
TRBV7-9,TRBJ2-1,many,TRBD1,TGTGCCAGCAGAGAAGCGCCGGGACAGGGACCTCGCGATGAGCAGTTCTTC,CASREAPGQGPRDEQFF
TRBV7-9,TRBJ2-3,-,-,TGTGCCGGCACCTTGGGCGGAGCCACGGATACGCAGTATTTT,CAGTLGGATDTQYF
TRBV9,TRBJ2-7,many,-,TGTGCCAGCAGCGGAAGGGGAGCCGGGAGCTACGAGCAGTACTTC,CASSGRGAGSYEQYF
TRBV15,TRBJ2-2,-,-,TGTGCCACCAGCAGCGGGGTTTTAACGAACACCGGGGAGCTGTTTTTT,CATSSGVLTNTGELFF
TRBV7-9,TRBJ2-5,many,TRBD1,TGTGCCAGCAGCACCCCGGGACAGGGGGTGGAGACCCAGTACTTC,CASSTPGQGVETQYF
TRBV30,TRBJ2-1,-,TRBD2,TGTGCCTGGAGTCCTTCTAGCGGGGTTGAGCAGTTCTTC,CAWSPSSGVEQFF